These 4 T cell receptor beta chains came from one sample sequenced in a study of low-dose radiotherapy and immunotherapy resistance in tumors (dated by TCRdb to between 2022 and 2023). This sample's time point label indicates: after trial treatment. The treatment or condition label, as the study defines it: LDRT plus nivolumab, ipilimumab, low-dose cyclophosphamide and aspirin (RACIN trial). Sequencer: Illumina HiSeq 2500. To make first-strand cDNA, Superscript III was used along with a set of TRAV- and TRBV-specific primers so that both the TCRalpha and TCRbeta chains were covered. TCRs were amplified for about 22 PCR cycles with Phusion, using a constant-region primer paired with the adapter attached to the V primers. TCRdb reran the public reads through fastp at Q25 and MiXCR, keeping productive beta chains. Entries are consolidated by CDR3 protein sequence, retaining the most common genes and DNA. Across this sample there are around 100,000 distinct CDR3 sequences, with less than 25% seen only once. About 4% of the sample comes from the top ten.

Source: PBMCs, taken after low-dose radiotherapy plus immunotherapy. The origin of the receptors is a male donor with prostate cancer.

In its sample, this clonotype was seen many times. The chain is built from TRBV20-1 and TRBJ2-1; weak D call: TRBD1 (6 bases). V shed 6 bases and J shed 0 bases, with 15 bases lying between them. The CDR3 totals 15 residues. Germline CDR1 DFQATT, CDR2 SNEGSKA (reference sequence). The CDR3 DNA sequence: TGCAGTGCGTCGGGGCAACAGGGCTCCTACAATGAGCAGTTCTTC. As protein: CSASGQQGSYNEQFF.

This chain connects TRBV20-1 to TRBJ2-7; 7 nucleotides align to TRBD2. The V and J ends lost 6 bases and 6 bases, in that order; junction bases with no gene match: 5. Germline V gene sequence: CDR1 DFQATT, CDR2 SNEGSKA (reference sequence). The CDR3 is made up of 11 amino acids. The CDR3 region is CSALGGFEQYF. The CDR3 DNA reads as TGCAGTGCCTTGGGGGGGTTCGAGCAGTACTTC.

This clonotype was counted at least ten times. This sequence joins TRBV2 and TRBJ2-3, with 10 bases fitting TRBD1. The length of the CDR3 is 17 residues. The V segment lost 6 bases and the J segment 2 bases; nucleotides outside the gene matches: 11. The germline gives CDR1 SNHLY, CDR2 FYNNEI. CDR3 sequence reads: CASRPLGTGVPTDTQYF. The CDR3 DNA sequence: TGTGCCAGCAGACCCCTGGGGACAGGGGTCCCCACAGATACGCAGTATTTT.

This clonotype was seen at least ten times. The CDR3 region is CASSRPNSNTEAFF. The CDR3 DNA is TGTGCCAGTAGTAGACCGAATTCGAACACTGAAGCTTTCTTT. This chain links TRBV19 with TRBJ1-1, with unresolved D. Germline loops: CDR1 LNHDA, CDR2 SQIVND (reference sequence). The CDR3 sequence is 14 residues long. With 4 bases removed from V and 1 base from J, the gap between germline ends came to 10 bases. Based on the CDR3 plus reference TRBV19 and TRBJ1-1, the full variable domain is DGGITQSPKYLFRKEGQNVTLSCEQNLNHDAMYWYRQDPGQGLRLIYYSQIVNDFQKGDIAEGYSVSREKKESFPLTVTSAQKNPTAFYLCASSRPNSNTEAFFGQGTRLTVV.